Presented here are 18 T cell receptor beta chains from one specimen sequenced in a study of cytomegalovirus exposure and HLA in healthy donors. Primers: 60 Vbeta forward and 13 Jbeta reverse. The data were produced by immunoSEQ multiplex PCR, yet TCRdb's version contains in-frame clones alone and is incomplete. There are approximately 160,000 clones in the sample; roughly 80% occur only once, and about 0.8% lies in the top ten. Sequencing used PBMCs. The source of these receptors is a woman aged 18-29 years in good health and CMV-seronegative.

This clone was seen a single time. The chain has TRBV19 and TRBJ1-2; D perhaps matches TRBD1 (5 bases). Trimming removed 3 bases from V and 4 bases from J, with 6 bases in between. From germline, CDR1 is LNHDA and CDR2 SQIVND (reference sequence). The CDR3 length is 12 residues. CDR3 coding DNA: TGTGCCAGTAGTATCCAGGGCTATGGCTACACCTTC. Amino acid sequence: CASSIQGYGYTF.

This rearrangement joins TRBV9 to TRBJ1-5; 7 bases agree with TRBD1. V lost 2 bases to trimming and J lost 7 bases; unmatched junction nucleotides: 6. Germline V CDR1 and CDR2: SGDLS, YYNGEE. The CDR3 length is 14 residues. CDR3 loop: CASSVGTVNQPQHF. Here the CDR3 DNA reads TGTGCCAGCAGCGTCGGGACAGTAAACCAGCCCCAGCATTTT.

This clone has only one observation. The chain joins TRBV2 to TRBJ2-1, with 14 bases that match TRBD2. Germline V CDR1 and CDR2: SNHLY, FYNNEI. This CDR3 is built from 15 residues. Trimming at V came to 4 bases and at J to 7 bases, leaving 3 bases not matched to a gene. The CDR3 sequence: CASSGLAGGGNEQFF. In nucleotides, the CDR3 is TGTGCCAGCAGTGGACTAGCGGGAGGGGGAAATGAGCAGTTCTTC.

The V and J genes are TRBV5-6 and TRBJ2-3; TRBD2 is a possible D gene (6 bases). Trimming stripped 4 bases from V and 2 bases from J, with 17 bases between. Per germline, CDR1 SGHDT and CDR2 YYEEEE. The CDR3 is made up of 16 amino acids. CDR3: CASSEAMGLDTDTQYF. Written as DNA, the CDR3 is TGTGCCAGCAGCGAGGCCATGGGACTCGACACAGATACGCAGTATTTT.

The chain joins TRBV5-4 to TRBJ2-5, with TRBD1 identical over 7 bases. The CDR3 totals 16 residues. Germline trimming cut 2 bases from V and 5 bases from J; bases unmatched to any gene: 12. Germline V gene sequence: CDR1 SGHNT, CDR2 YYREEE (reference sequence). CDR3: CASSLEGARSAETQYF. The CDR3 DNA is TGTGCCAGCAGCTTAGAGGGGGCGCGTTCGGCGGAGACCCAGTACTTC. The entire variable domain, with the rest obtained from reference TRBV5-4 and TRBJ2-5, is as follows: ETGVTQSPTHLIKTRGQQVTLRCSSQSGHNTVSWYQQALGQGPQFIFQYYREEENGRGNFPPRFSGLQFPNYSSELNVNALELDDSALYLCASSLEGARSAETQYFGPGTRLLVL.

CDR3 protein: CASRNPGQGFSYTF. DNA of the CDR3: TGTGCCAGCAGGAACCCGGGACAGGGGTTTTCCTACACCTTC. The chain uses TRBV2 and TRBJ1-2, with TRBD1 identical over 10 bases. The CDR3 extends over 14 amino acids. Trimming at V came to 6 bases and at J to 10 bases, leaving 11 bases not matched to a gene. The germline V gene encodes CDR1 SNHLY and CDR2 FYNNEI.

The chain employs TRBV27 and TRBJ1-5; weak D call: TRBD1 (5 bases). In germline, CDR1 is MNHEY, CDR2 SMNVEV (reference sequence). CDR3 size: 14 residues. V lost 1 base, J lost 5 bases, and 9 bases lay in between. This chain's CDR3 is CASSLYRFDQPQHF. The CDR3 DNA follows: TGTGCCAGCAGTTTATACAGGTTCGATCAGCCCCAGCATTTT.

This CDR3 reads CASSYSTGETEAFF. For the CDR3, the DNA is TGTGCCAGCAGTTACTCGACAGGGGAGACTGAAGCTTTCTTT. The J gene is TRBJ1-1, the V gene TRBV6-5; 8 bases match TRBD1. The CDR3 is 14 residues long. Germline lookup yields CDR1 MNHEY and CDR2 SVGAGI. J gave up 5 bases and V 0 bases, and 2 bases lay outside the gene matches.

This clone was observed a few times. The chain couples TRBV5-4 to TRBJ1-4; D perhaps matches TRBD1 (5 bases). Germline V CDR1 and CDR2: SGHNT, YYREEE (reference sequence). The V gene lost 5 bases and the J gene lost 0 bases, with 11 bases spanning the gap. The CDR3 totals 15 residues. The CDR3 nucleotides read TGTGCCAGCAGTCAGGAAGGGGCAACTAATGAAAAACTGTTTTTT. Its protein product is CASSQEGATNEKLFF.

This clone was observed a few times. Compared with germline, one end of the junction differs, possibly owing to a read error. The rearrangement links TRBV7-7 to TRBJ2-5; D not certain. Germline CDR1 reads SSHAT; CDR2 reads FNYEAQ (reference sequence). This CDR3 has 13 amino acids. CDR3 sequence reads: CASSLVPEETQYF. In DNA form, the CDR3 reads TGTGCTAGCAGCTTAGTTCCGGAAGAGACCCAGTACTTC.

In DNA, the CDR3 is TGTGCCAGCAGCAGCTGGGACAGGGGTTCCTCAAAACTGTTTTTT. Its protein is CASSSWDRGSSKLFF. The rearrangement joins TRBV5-6 to TRBJ1-4; 10 bases are shared with TRBD1. Germline CDR1 is SGHDT and CDR2 is YYEEEE. The V and J ends lost 4 bases and 10 bases, in that order; junction bases with no gene match: 10. This CDR3 contains 15 residues.

The chain has TRBV5-6 and TRBJ2-7, with D unresolved. The CDR3 is made up of 14 amino acids. V lost 7 bases to trimming and J lost 3 bases, with 17 bases between them. CDR1 SGHDT and CDR2 YYEEEE come from the germline V gene. CDR3 loop: CASSRQSSVYEQYF. CDR3 nucleotide sequence: TGTGCCAGCTCACGGCAGTCTAGTGTCTACGAGCAGTACTTC.

This clone has just a few counts. The chain employs TRBV28 and TRBJ2-7; the D is unclear. CDR3 length equals 14 residues. Deletions cut 3 bases from V and 0 bases from J, with 9 bases between. CDR1 is MDHEN, CDR2 SYDVKM, per germline. The CDR3 spells CASSLGRSSYEQYF. CDR3 DNA sequence: TGTGCCAGCAGTTTGGGCAGGTCCTCCTACGAGCAGTACTTC.

This chain uses TRBV28 with TRBJ2-5, with 12 bases fitting TRBD2. The CDR3 contains 18 residues. Germline CDR1 is MDHEN and CDR2 is SYDVKM. The V gene end was trimmed by 5 bases and the J gene end by 5 bases; junction bases not matched to a gene: 15. The CDR3 spells CASSPSWTSGTGRETQYF. The CDR3 nucleotides read TGTGCCAGCAGTCCCTCCTGGACTAGCGGGACGGGTAGGGAGACCCAGTACTTC.

V is TRBV27 and J is TRBJ1-1; D gene unclear. Germline CDR1 is MNHEY and CDR2 is SMNVEV (reference sequence). This CDR3 spans 9 amino acids. Trimming removed 8 bases at V and 5 bases at J, with 3 bases between. The CDR3 sequence: CASLTEAFF. The CDR3 nucleotides read TGTGCCAGCCTTACTGAAGCTTTCTTT.

The V call is TRBV2, the J call TRBJ2-5; D remains unclear. CDR3 length equals 13 residues. CDR1 SNHLY and CDR2 FYNNEI come from the germline V gene. Trimming cost V 7 bases and J 2 bases, with 11 bases left between them. The CDR3 region is CASNPGSQETQYF. Written as DNA, the CDR3 is TGTGCCAGCAACCCAGGCTCACAAGAGACCCAGTACTTC.

The V gene is TRBV7-2, the J gene TRBJ2-5; 9 bases line up with TRBD2. The CDR3 runs to 14 residues. Germline values: CDR1 SGHTA, CDR2 FQGNSA. V trimming: 2 bases; J trimming: 3 bases; junction bases outside the gene matches: 1. The DNA of the CDR3 is TGTGCCAGCAGCTTACTAGCGGGAAAAGAGACCCAGTACTTC. Encoded protein: CASSLLAGKETQYF. Drawing the rest from reference TRBV7-2 and TRBJ2-5, the complete variable domain is GAGVSQSPSNKVTEKGKDVELRCDPISGHTALYWYRQSLGQGLEFLIYFQGNSAPDKSGLPSDRFSAERTGGSVSTLTIQRTQQEDSAVYLCASSLLAGKETQYFGPGTRLLVL.

A word on this clone: One end of the junction does not line up with germline, which may come from a read error. The DNA of the CDR3 is TGTGCCACCAGCAGAGTGGAGGGAGCCTCCCACGAGCAGTACTTC. Protein sequence: CATSRVEGASHEQYF. This chain joins TRBV15 and TRBJ2-7; D might be TRBD2 (6 bases). The germline V gene encodes CDR1 LNHNV and CDR2 YYDKDF (reference sequence). The CDR3 has 15 amino acids.